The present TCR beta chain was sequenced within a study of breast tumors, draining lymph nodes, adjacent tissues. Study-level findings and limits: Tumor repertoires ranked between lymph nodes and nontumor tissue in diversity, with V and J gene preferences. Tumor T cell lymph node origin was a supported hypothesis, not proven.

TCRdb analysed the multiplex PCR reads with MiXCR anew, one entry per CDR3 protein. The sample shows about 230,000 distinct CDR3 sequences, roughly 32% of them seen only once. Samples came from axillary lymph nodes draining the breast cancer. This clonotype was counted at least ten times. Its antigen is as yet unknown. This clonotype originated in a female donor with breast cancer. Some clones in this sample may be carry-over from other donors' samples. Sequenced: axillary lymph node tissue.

The CDR3 region has the DNA TGTGCCAGCAGCCCCTCTCTCAATAATCCGGGACAGTATTACGAGCAGTACTTC. Translating gives CASSPSLNNPGQYYEQYF. The chain combines TRBV9 with TRBJ2-7; 7 positions agree with TRBD1. CDR1 SGDLS and CDR2 YYNGEE come from the germline V gene. V shed 4 bases, J shed 4 bases, and the junction held 20 bases outside the gene matches. The CDR3 contains 18 residues.